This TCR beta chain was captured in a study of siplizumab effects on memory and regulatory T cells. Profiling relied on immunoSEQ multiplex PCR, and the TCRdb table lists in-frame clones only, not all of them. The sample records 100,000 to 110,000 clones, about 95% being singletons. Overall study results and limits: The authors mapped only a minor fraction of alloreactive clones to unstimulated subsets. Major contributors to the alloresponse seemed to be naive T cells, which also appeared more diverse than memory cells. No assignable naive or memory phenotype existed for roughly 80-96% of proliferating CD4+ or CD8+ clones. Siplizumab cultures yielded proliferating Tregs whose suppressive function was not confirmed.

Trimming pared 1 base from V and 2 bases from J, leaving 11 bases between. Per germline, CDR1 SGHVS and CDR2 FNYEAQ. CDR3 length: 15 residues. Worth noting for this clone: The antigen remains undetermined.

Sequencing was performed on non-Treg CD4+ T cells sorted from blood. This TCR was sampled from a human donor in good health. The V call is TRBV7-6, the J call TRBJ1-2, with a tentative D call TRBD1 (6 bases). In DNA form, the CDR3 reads TGTGCCAGCAGCTTAGTAGCAGGGGAAAACTATGGCTACACCTTC. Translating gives CASSLVAGENYGYTF.